This entry features one TCR beta chain sequence. The germline V and J ends were trimmed by 3 bases and 7 bases, with 22 bases remaining between them. CDR3 length: 16 residues. These data originate in a study of blood T cells in healthy people across ages. A second PCR, run for about 7 to 12 cycles, used a sample-barcoded 5' primer plus a J-beta primer mix. TCRdb redid the calling of the 5' RACE reads with MiXCR, one entry per CDR3 protein. This sample has 950,000 to 1,200,000 distinct CDR3 sequences, with 30% to 40% found just once. The chain employs TRBV12-3 or TRBV12-4 and TRBJ2-7; D ambiguous. Material for sequencing was blood. This TCR came from a man aged 18 to 35 in good health. CDR3 amino acids: CASSFHIKGRYNEQYF. The CDR3 nucleotides are TGTGCCAGCAGTTTCCATATAAAAGGTAGATACAATGAGCAGTACTTC.